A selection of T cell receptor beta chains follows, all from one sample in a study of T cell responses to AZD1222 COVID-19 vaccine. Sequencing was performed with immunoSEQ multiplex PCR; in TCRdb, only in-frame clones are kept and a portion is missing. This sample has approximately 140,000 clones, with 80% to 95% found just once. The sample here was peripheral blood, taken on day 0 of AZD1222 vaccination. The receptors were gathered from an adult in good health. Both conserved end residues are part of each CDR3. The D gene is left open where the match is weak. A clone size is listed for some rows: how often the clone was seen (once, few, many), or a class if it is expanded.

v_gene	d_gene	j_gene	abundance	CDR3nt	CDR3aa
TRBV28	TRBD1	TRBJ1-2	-	TGTGCCAGCAGCTCCGGGACAGGGGGCGCGTTCAGCTATGGCTACACCTTC	CASSSGTGGAFSYGYTF
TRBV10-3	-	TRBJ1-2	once	TGTGCCATCAGTGACGGGAGTAGAGGTCAGGGTGACTATGGCTACACCTTC	CAISDGSRGQGDYGYTF
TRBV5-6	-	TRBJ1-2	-	TGTGCCAGCAGCTTGGACGATGGACAGCCAAACTATGGCTACACCTTC	CASSLDDGQPNYGYTF
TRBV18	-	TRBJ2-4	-	TGTGCCAGCTCCCACGAAATTCGACAGGATAAGGACAAAAACATTCAGTACTTC	CASSHEIRQDKDKNIQYF
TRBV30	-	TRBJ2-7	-	TGTGCCCAAGGAATGAGGTACGAGCAGTACTTC	CAQGMRYEQYF
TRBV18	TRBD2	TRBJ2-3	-	TGTGCCAGCTCACCACGCATGACTAGCGGGAGCACAGATACGCAGTATTTT	CASSPRMTSGSTDTQYF
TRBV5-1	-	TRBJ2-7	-	TGCGCCAGCAAATCTCACGAGCAGTACTTC	CASKSHEQYF
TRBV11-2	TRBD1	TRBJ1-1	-	TGTGCCAGCAGGTCTCAGACAGGGGACACTGAAGCTTTCTTT	CASRSQTGDTEAFF
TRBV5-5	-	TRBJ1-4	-	TGTGCCAGCAGCCCAGCCTTCGAAAAACTGTTTTTT	CASSPAFEKLFF
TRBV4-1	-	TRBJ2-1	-	TGCGCCAGCAGCCAAGGCAGGGGCACAAGTTACAATGAGCAGTTCTTC	CASSQGRGTSYNEQFF
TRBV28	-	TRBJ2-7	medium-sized	TGTGCCAGCCAGGCCGACCTTTCCTTCGAGCAGTACTTC	CASQADLSFEQYF
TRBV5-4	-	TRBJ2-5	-	TGTGCCAGCAGCTTCCCGGGCTCGGAAGAGACCCAGTACTTC	CASSFPGSEETQYF
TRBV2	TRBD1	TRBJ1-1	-	TGTGCCAGCAGTCAGGACAGGGGTGAAGCTTTCTTT	CASSQDRGEAFF
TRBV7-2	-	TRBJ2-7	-	TGTGCCAGCAGCCCGGGAGGGGGCCCCTCTACCTTGGGCGAGCAGTACTTC	CASSPGGGPSTLGEQYF
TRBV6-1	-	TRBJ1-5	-	TGTGCCAGCAGTGAATTTTGGGGGGGCGGACAGCCCCAGCATTTT	CASSEFWGGGQPQHF
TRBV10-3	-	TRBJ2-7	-	TGTGCCACCGCCGGCCCTACAGGGAATCCTTACGAGCAGTACTTC	CATAGPTGNPYEQYF
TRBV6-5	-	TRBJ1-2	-	TGTGCCAGCAGTCCTACAGGGAGCTATGGCTACACCTTC	CASSPTGSYGYTF
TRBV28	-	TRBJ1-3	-	TGTGCCAGCAGTCCACAGGGCACTGGAAACACCATATATTTT	CASSPQGTGNTIYF
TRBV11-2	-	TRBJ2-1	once	TGTGCCAGCAGCAACTTAGCCAGCTCCTACAATGAGCAGTTCTTC	CASSNLASSYNEQFF
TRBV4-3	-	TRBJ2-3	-	TGCGCCAGCAGCCAAACAGGGAGGGCAGATACGCAGTATTTT	CASSQTGRADTQYF
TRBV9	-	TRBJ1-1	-	TGTGCCAGCAGCGTAGGCAGTTTGAACACTGAAGCTTTCTTT	CASSVGSLNTEAFF
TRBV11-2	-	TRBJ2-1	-	TGTGCCAGCAGCTCCTCTTCTAGCGCCCCGCCCTACAATGAGCAGTTCTTC	CASSSSSSAPPYNEQFF
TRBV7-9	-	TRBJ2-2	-	TGTGCCAGCAGCTTATTAGGGGAGTTGATCGGGGAGCTGTTTTTT	CASSLLGELIGELFF
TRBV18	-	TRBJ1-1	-	TGTGCCAGCTCACCATCGGGGTATCGAGAGCGACTGAGTAATGAAGCTTTCTTT	CASSPSGYRERLSNEAFF
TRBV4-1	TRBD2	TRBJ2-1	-	TGCGCCCTCTCCGGGGCGGGAGACTACAATGAGCAGTTCTTC	CALSGAGDYNEQFF
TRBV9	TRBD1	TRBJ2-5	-	TGTGCCAGCAGCGTTAGCGGGACAGGGGGCGAAGAGACCCAGTACTTC	CASSVSGTGGEETQYF
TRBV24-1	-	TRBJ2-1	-	TGTGCCACCAGTGATGCTTGGAGCCCCTACAATGAGCAGTTCTTC	CATSDAWSPYNEQFF
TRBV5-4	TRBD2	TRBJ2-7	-	TGTGCCAGCAAACGGACGCGGGAGGGTTACGAGCAGTACTTC	CASKRTREGYEQYF
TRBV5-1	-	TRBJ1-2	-	TGCGCCAGCAGCTTGGGGTCAGGGCTTGATGGCTACACCTTC	CASSLGSGLDGYTF
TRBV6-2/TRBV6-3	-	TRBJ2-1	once	TGTGCCAGCAGTCCGGACTCGAAAGAGCAGTTCTTC	CASSPDSKEQFF
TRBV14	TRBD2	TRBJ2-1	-	TGTGCCAGCACCCATAGCGGGAGCGGGTACAATGAGCAGTTCTTC	CASTHSGSGYNEQFF
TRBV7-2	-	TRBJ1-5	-	TGTGCCAGCAGCTCTGGGGGGGGACGGCCCCAGCATTTT	CASSSGGGRPQHF
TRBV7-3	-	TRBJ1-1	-	TGTGCCAGCAGCTTAACGCCCGGAGAGAACACTGAAGCTTTCTTT	CASSLTPGENTEAFF
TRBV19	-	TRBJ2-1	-	TGTGCCAGTAGTATAGATCCGGACAGAGATTACAATGAGCAGTTCTTC	CASSIDPDRDYNEQFF
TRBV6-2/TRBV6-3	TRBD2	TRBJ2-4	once	TGTGCCAGCAGTTACGGACTAGCGGACCAGTCGGGAAACATTCAGTACTTC	CASSYGLADQSGNIQYF
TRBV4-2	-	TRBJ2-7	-	TGTGCCAGCAGCCCGACTGGCCTACTCGAGCAGTACTTC	CASSPTGLLEQYF
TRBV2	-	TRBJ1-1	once	TGTGCCAGCAGGGGTCGGATAGGTAGCACTGAAGCTTTCTTT	CASRGRIGSTEAFF
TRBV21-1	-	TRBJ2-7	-	TGTGCCAGCAGCAAAGCAACGAGGAACCATACCTACGAGCAGTACTTC	CASSKATRNHTYEQYF